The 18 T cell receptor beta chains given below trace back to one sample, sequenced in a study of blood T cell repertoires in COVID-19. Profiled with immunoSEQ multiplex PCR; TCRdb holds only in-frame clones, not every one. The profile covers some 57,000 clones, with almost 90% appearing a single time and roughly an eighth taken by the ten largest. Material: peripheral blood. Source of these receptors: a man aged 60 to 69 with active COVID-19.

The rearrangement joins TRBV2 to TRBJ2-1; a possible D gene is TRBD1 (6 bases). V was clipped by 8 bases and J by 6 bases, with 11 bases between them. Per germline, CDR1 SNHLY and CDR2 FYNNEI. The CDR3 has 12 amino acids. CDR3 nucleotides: TGTGCCAGCGACGGGGACACCAATGAGCAGTTCTTC. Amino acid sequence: CASDGDTNEQFF. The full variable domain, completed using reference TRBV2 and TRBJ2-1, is EPEVTQTPSHQVTQMGQEVILRCVPISNHLYFYWYRQILGQKVEFLVSFYNNEISEKSEIFDDQFSVERPDGSNFTLKIRSTKLEDSAMYFCASDGDTNEQFFGPGTRLTVL.

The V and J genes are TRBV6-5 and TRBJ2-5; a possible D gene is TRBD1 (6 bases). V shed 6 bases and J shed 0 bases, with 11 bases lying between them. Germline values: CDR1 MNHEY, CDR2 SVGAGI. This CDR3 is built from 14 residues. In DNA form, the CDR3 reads TGTGCCAGCAGGAATACAGGGTACCAAGAGACCCAGTACTTC. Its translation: CASRNTGYQETQYF.

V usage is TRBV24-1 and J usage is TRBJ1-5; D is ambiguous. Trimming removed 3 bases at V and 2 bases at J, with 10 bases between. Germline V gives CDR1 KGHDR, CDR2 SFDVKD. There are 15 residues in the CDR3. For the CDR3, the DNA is TGTGCCACCAGTGATACCCGGGGTGGCAATCAGCCCCAGCATTTT. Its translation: CATSDTRGGNQPQHF.

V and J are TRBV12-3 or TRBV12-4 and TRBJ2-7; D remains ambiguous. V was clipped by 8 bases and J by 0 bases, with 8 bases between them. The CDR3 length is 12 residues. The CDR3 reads CASGVTSYEQYF. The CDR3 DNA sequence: TGTGCCAGCGGAGTTACCTCCTACGAGCAGTACTTC.

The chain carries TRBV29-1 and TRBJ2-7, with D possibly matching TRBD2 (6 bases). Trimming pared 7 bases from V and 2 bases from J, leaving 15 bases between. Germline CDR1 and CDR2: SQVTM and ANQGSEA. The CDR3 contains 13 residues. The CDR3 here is CSAGGTFAYEQYF. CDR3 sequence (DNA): TGCAGCGCCGGTGGGACTTTCGCCTACGAGCAGTACTTC.

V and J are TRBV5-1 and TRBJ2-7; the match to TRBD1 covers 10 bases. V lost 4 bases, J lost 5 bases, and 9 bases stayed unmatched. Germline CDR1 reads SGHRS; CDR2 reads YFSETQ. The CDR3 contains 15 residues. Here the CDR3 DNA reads TGCGCCAGCAGCGTCTCCGGGACAGGGGCTAACGAGCAGTACTTC. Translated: CASSVSGTGANEQYF.

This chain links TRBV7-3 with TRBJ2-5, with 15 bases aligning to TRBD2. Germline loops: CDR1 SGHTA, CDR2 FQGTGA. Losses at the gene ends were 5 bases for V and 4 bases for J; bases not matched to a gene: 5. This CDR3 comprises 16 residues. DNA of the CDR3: TGTGCCAGCAGCCAGGGACTAGCGGGAGGAGGAGAGACCCAGTACTTC. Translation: CASSQGLAGGGETQYF.

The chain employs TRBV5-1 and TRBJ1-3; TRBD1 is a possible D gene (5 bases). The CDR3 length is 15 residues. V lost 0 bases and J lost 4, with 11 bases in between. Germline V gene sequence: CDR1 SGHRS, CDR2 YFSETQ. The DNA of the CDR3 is TGCGCCAGCAGCTTGGGGGTAACAGGAGGAAACACCATATATTTT. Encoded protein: CASSLGVTGGNTIYF.

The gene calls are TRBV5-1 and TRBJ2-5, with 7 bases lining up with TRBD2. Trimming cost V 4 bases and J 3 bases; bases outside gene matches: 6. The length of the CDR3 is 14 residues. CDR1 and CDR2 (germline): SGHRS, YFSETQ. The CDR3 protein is CASSQVGGEETQYF. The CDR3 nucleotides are TGCGCCAGCAGCCAGGTTGGGGGGGAAGAGACCCAGTACTTC.

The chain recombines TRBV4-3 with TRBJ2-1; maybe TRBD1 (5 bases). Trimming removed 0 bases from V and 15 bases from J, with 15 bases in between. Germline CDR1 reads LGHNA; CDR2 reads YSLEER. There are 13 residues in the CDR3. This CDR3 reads CASSQDKGPPRFF. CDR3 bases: TGCGCCAGCAGCCAAGATAAGGGGCCCCCCCGGTTCTTC.

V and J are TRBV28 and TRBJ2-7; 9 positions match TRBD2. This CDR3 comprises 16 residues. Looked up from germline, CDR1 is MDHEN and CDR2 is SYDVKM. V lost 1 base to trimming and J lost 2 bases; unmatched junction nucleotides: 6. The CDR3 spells CASSLSGLAITYEQYF. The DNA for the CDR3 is TGTGCCAGCAGTTTATCCGGACTAGCGATTACCTACGAGCAGTACTTC.

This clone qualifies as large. The CDR3 region has the DNA TGTGCTAGTGGTTTGGACTTCAGGGGTTTCTTCTTT. Encoded protein: CASGLDFRGFFF. The chain combines TRBV12-5 with TRBJ1-1, with D possibly being TRBD1 (6 bases). The CDR3 runs 12 residues. V lost 1 base and J 14 bases, leaving 14 bases between the germline ends. The germline V gene encodes CDR1 LGHNT and CDR2 FRNRAP.

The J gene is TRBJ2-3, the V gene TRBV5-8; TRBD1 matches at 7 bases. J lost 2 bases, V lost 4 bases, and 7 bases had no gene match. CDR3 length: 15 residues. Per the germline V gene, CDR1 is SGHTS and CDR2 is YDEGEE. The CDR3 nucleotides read TGTGCCAGCAGCAAGGACAGGAGAATCACAGATACGCAGTATTTT. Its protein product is CASSKDRRITDTQYF. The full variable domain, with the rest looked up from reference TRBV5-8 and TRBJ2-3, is EAGVTQSPTHLIKTRGQQATLRCSPISGHTSVYWYQQALGLGLQFLLWYDEGEERNRGNFPPRFSGRQFPNYSSELNVNALELEDSALYLCASSKDRRITDTQYFGPGTRLTVL.

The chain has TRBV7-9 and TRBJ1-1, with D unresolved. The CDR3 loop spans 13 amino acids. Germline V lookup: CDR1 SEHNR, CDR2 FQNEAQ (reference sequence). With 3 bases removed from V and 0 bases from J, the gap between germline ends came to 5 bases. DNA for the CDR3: TGTGCCAGCAGCTTGTCGGTGAACACTGAAGCTTTCTTT. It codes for CASSLSVNTEAFF.

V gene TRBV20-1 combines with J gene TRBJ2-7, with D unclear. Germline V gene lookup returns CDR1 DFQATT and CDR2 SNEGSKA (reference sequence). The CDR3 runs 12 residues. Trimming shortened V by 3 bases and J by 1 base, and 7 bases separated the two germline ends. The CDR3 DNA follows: TGCAGTGCTAGTTCCAGTTCCTACGAGCAGTACTTC. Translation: CSASSSSYEQYF.

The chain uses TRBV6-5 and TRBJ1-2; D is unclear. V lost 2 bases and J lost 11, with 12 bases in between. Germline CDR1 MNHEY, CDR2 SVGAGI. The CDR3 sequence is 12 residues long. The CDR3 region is CASSYNSRQYTF. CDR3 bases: TGTGCCAGCAGTTACAACAGCCGCCAGTACACCTTC.

In nucleotides, the CDR3 is TGTGCCAGCCGGGACACCGGGGTCGCGGTTACTGAAGCTTTCTTT. Translating it yields CASRDTGVAVTEAFF. The rearrangement uses TRBV18 and TRBJ1-1; tentative D call: TRBD1 (6 bases). The CDR3 length is 15 residues. Between the trimmed V and J ends, which lost 8 bases and 5 bases, there was a span of 21 bases. Germline V gene lookup returns CDR1 KGHSH and CDR2 LQKENI.

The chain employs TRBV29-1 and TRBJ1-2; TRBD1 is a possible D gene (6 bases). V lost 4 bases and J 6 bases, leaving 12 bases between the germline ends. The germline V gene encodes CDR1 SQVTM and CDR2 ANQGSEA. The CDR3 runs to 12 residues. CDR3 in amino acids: CSVVQGRDGYTF. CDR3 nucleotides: TGCAGCGTTGTTCAGGGGCGGGATGGCTACACCTTC.